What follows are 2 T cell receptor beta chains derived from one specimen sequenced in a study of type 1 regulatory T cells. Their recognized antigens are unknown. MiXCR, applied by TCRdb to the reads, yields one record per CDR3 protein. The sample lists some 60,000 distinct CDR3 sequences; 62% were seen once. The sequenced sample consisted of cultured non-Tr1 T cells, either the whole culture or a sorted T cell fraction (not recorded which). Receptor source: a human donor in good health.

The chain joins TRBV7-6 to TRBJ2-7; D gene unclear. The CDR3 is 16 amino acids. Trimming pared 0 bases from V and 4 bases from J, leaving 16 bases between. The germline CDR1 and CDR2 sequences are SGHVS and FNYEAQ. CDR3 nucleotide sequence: TGTGCCAGCAGCTTAGCCCACGACCCTTACAAGTACGAGCAGTACTTC. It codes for CASSLAHDPYKYEQYF.

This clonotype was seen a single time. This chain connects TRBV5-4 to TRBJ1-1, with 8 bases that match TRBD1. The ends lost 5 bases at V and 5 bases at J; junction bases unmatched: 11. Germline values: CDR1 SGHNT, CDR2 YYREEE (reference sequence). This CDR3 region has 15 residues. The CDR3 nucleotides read TGTGCCAGCAGTCATCCTGGGGACAGGTGGACTGAAGCTTTCTTT. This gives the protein CASSHPGDRWTEAFF.